Listed here are 6 T cell receptor beta chains from one sample, sequenced in a study of blood T cell repertoires in COVID-19. Generated by immunoSEQ multiplex PCR, the TCRdb table keeps only in-frame clones and is missing some. The sample lists 250,000 to 350,000 clones, approximately 92% occurring once. Sequencing was performed on PBMCs or T cells enriched from blood (not recorded which). These receptors came from a woman in her 30s who had recovered from COVID-19.

The chain carries TRBV18 and TRBJ2-5; 9 bases agree with TRBD1. Trimming cost V 2 bases and J 2 bases; bases outside gene matches: 3. Germline V gene data show CDR1 as KGHSH and CDR2 as LQKENI. The CDR3 runs 15 residues. The CDR3 loop reads CASSPTGTGQETQYF. The CDR3 DNA reads TGTGCCAGCTCACCAACAGGGACAGGGCAAGAGACCCAGTACTTC.

This chain connects TRBV6-5 to TRBJ2-7, with 8 bases fitting TRBD2. The CDR3 is made up of 14 amino acids. Trimming removed 7 bases from V and 1 base from J; junction bases left unmatched: 6. Germline V CDR1 and CDR2: MNHEY, SVGAGI. CDR3 residues: CASTPGGPSYEQYF. CDR3 DNA sequence: TGTGCCAGCACCCCGGGGGGGCCGTCCTACGAGCAGTACTTC.

This clone has a single count. This sequence joins TRBV19 and TRBJ1-2; D perhaps matches TRBD1 (5 bases). The V gene's germline CDR1 is LNHDA and CDR2 SQIVND (reference sequence). The CDR3 sequence is 15 residues long. V dropped 7 bases and J dropped 4 bases, with 19 bases sitting between them. CDR3 nucleotide sequence: TGTGCCAGTACCCTCAGCGGGGGAAACCTCTATGGCTACACCTTC. This codes for CASTLSGGNLYGYTF.

Details on this clone: The sample carries other DNA sequences with the same CDR3. The chain recombines TRBV6-5 with TRBJ1-5; 8 bases map to TRBD1. Germline CDR1 is MNHEY and CDR2 is SVGAGI. J was trimmed by 0 bases and V by 6 bases; bases with no gene match: 4. This CDR3 contains 15 residues. This CDR3 reads CASSLTGDSNQPQHF. The CDR3 region has the DNA TGTGCCAGCAGCCTGACAGGGGATAGCAATCAGCCCCAGCATTTT.

The chain recombines TRBV13 with TRBJ2-1, with 8 bases identical to TRBD2. The junction had 5 bases not matched to a gene; V was cut back by 1 base and J by 6 bases. Germline loops: CDR1 PRHDT, CDR2 FYEKMQ (reference sequence). The CDR3 totals 15 residues. CDR3 amino acids: CASSLEVLAGNEQFF. For the CDR3, the DNA is TGTGCCAGCAGCTTAGAGGTCCTAGCGGGCAATGAGCAGTTCTTC.

V usage is TRBV3-1 (or the pseudogene TRBV3-2) and J usage is TRBJ2-5; 8 bases line up with TRBD1. V lost 1 base to trimming and J lost 5 bases; unmatched junction nucleotides: 3. The V gene's germline CDR1 is LGHDT and CDR2 YNNKEL (reference sequence). The CDR3 runs to 14 residues. The CDR3 bases are TGTGCCAGCAGCCAAGGGACAGGGCGGGAGACCCAGTACTTC. It codes for CASSQGTGRETQYF.